This T cell receptor (beta chain) was obtained from a study of blood T cell repertoires in COVID-19. The wider study: Samples came from the United States, Italy and Spain, spanning acute and convalescent COVID-19. PBMCs, B-cell-depleted T cells, or T cells provided the cDNA or gDNA that made up the material.

There are a few counts of this clone. Sequencing used immunoSEQ multiplex PCR; TCRdb keeps in-frame clones, though not all of them. The table records roughly 260,000 clones, 83% of them present only once. This CDR3 region has 19 residues. Per germline, CDR1 SGHDT and CDR2 YYEEEE. Trimming cost V 6 bases and J 3 bases; bases outside gene matches: 21. Clinical history as reported by participants underpinned cohort assignment. A PCR-confirmed or clinician-diagnosed COVID-19 case had contacted exposed participants within 2 weeks of entry. This clonotype was sampled from a woman in her forties who had been exposed to COVID-19. The sample was PBMCs or T cells enriched from blood (not recorded which). V usage is TRBV5-6 and J usage is TRBJ1-2, with 9 positions matching TRBD1. CDR3 amino acids: CASTIGGHFFGDRDYGYTF. CDR3 nucleotides: TGTGCCAGCACCATTGGGGGGCATTTTTTTGGGGACAGGGACTATGGCTACACCTTC.